The clone carrying this T cell receptor beta chain occurred once. The source of the sample is a study of technical replicates of blood from a few donors. Assay: immunoSEQ multiplex PCR; the TCRdb copy retains only in-frame clones and omits some. The table records about 62,000 clones, about nine tenths of them present only once. The specimen sequenced was PBMCs. The clonotype was recovered from a human donor in good health. Some clones in this sample may be carry-over from other donors' samples.

The CDR3 DNA is TGTGCCAGCAGTCAAACCGGGACAGGGTATGGCTACACCTTC. Amino acids: CASSQTGTGYGYTF. This rearrangement joins TRBV6-5 to TRBJ1-2; 9 bases agree with TRBD1. Germline V CDR1 and CDR2: MNHEY, SVGAGI. The CDR3 has 14 amino acids. V was clipped by 5 bases and J by 5 bases; unmatched bases: 6.